This is a list of T cell receptor beta chains from one sample in a study of blood T cells in healthy people across ages. TCRdb reprocessed the 5' RACE reads via MiXCR and lists one record per CDR3 protein. The repertoire holds some 1 million distinct CDR3 sequences, with over 35% as singletons. Material for sequencing was blood. Source of these receptors: a woman aged 55 to 70 in good health. CDR3s include the opening cysteine and the closing phenylalanine or tryptophan. The D gene is left open where the match is weak. Clone size is shown for a subset of rows, as once, few, many or a class of expanded clone.

j_call d_call clone_size v_call cdr3_length cdr3_nt cdr3_aa
TRBJ1-5 TRBD1 few TRBV27 17 TGTGCCAGCAGTGCAACAGGGGGTCGATTTAGCAATCAGCCCCAGCATTTT CASSATGGRFSNQPQHF
TRBJ2-5 . . TRBV20-1 13 TGCAGTGCGACTCACCTGTACCAAGAGACCCAGTACTTC CSATHLYQETQYF
TRBJ2-7 TRBD2 . TRBV7-9 16 TGTGCCAGCTCCACCGGGAGGGGCGGGAGTCCCTACGAGCAGTACTTC CASSTGRGGSPYEQYF
TRBJ2-3 . . TRBV12-3/TRBV12-4 11 TGTGCCAGCAGTTTAAGGTTTGAGGAGTATTTT CASSLRFEEYF
TRBJ1-2 . . TRBV6-1 12 TGTGCCAGCGGATTGGCCGGGAGTGGCTACACCTTC CASGLAGSGYTF
TRBJ2-5 TRBD2 few TRBV10-3 21 TGTGCCATCAGTGATTTCTCGGCTAGCGGGACTAGGGGAATCCACCAAGAGACCCAGTACTTC CAISDFSASGTRGIHQETQYF
TRBJ2-5 TRBD1 few TRBV10-2 16 TGCGCCAGCAACCCCGGCGGGACAGGCGTCCAAGAGACCCAGTACTTC CASNPGGTGVQETQYF
TRBJ2-7 . . TRBV5-1 12 TGCGCCAGCAGCGTAGGGGAGAACGAGCAGTACTTC CASSVGENEQYF
TRBJ2-5 . . TRBV15 16 TGTGCCACCAGCAGAGATCTGGCAGGGATCGGAGAGACCCAGTACTTC CATSRDLAGIGETQYF
TRBJ1-1 TRBD1 few TRBV2 18 TGTGCCAGCAGTGAGGGGACAGGGGTGTTTGACATCTCCCCTGAAGCTTTCTTT CASSEGTGVFDISPEAFF
TRBJ2-7 TRBD1 . TRBV20-1 15 TGCAGTGCCGCTCCGCTGGACAGGGCTTCCTACGAGCAGTACTTC CSAAPLDRASYEQYF
TRBJ1-2 . . TRBV6-6 13 TGTGCCAGCACCCCCCTAGGAGGGAATGGCTACACCTTC CASTPLGGNGYTF
TRBJ2-5 . . TRBV29-1 12 TGCAGCGTGGAGGTGGGGATAGAGACCCAGTACTTC CSVEVGIETQYF
TRBJ2-5 . . TRBV28 11 TGTGCCAGCAGTGGGCGGGATACCCAGTACTTC CASSGRDTQYF
TRBJ2-3 TRBD2 few TRBV15 13 TGTGCCACCGCGAAGCGGGAGTGGCACACGCAGTATTTT CATAKREWHTQYF
TRBJ2-1 TRBD2 . TRBV20-1 14 TGCAGTGCGCGACTAGCGGGACGATACAATGAGCAGTTCTTC CSARLAGRYNEQFF
TRBJ2-5 TRBD1 . TRBV11-3 15 TGTGCCAGCAGCAAAACAGGGGGTATCTTGGAGACCCAGTACTTC CASSKTGGILETQYF
TRBJ2-7 TRBD1 . TRBV6-1 13 TGTGCCAGCAGAGTGGACAGGGCTAACGAGCAGTACTTC CASRVDRANEQYF
TRBJ2-3 . . TRBV20-1 17 TGCAGTGCTAGAGATAAGGGGATGCCCCGGGCAAGGGATACGCAGTATTTT CSARDKGMPRARDTQYF
TRBJ2-5 . . TRBV12-3/TRBV12-4 17 TGTGCCAGCAGTTTTAAAAGAAAGCCACCAAAACAAGAGACCCAGTACTTC CASSFKRKPPKQETQYF
TRBJ2-6 . many TRBV7-2 15 TGTGCCAGCAGCTTTGATCCGACTGGGGCCAACGTCCTGACTTTC CASSFDPTGANVLTF
TRBJ2-5 TRBD2 . TRBV19 15 TGTGCCAGTAGTATTGGTAGCGGGAGTTCAGAGACCCAGTACTTC CASSIGSGSSETQYF
TRBJ2-1 . once TRBV27 15 TGTGCCAGCAAGGAGGGCGCCCCTCGCTACAATGAGCAGTTCTTC CASKEGAPRYNEQFF